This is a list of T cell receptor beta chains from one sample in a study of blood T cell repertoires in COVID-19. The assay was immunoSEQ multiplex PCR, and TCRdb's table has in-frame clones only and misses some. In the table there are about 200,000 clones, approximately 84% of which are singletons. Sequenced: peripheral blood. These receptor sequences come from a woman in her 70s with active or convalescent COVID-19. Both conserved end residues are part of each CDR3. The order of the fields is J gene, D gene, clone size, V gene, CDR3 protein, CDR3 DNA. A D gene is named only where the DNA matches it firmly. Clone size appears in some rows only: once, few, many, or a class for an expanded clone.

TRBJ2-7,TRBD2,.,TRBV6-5,CASKLAGGYEQYF,TGTGCCAGCAAACTAGCGGGAGGGTACGAGCAGTACTTC
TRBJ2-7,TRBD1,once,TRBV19,CASSIDWDRSNEQYF,TGTGCCAGTAGTATAGATTGGGACAGGAGCAACGAGCAGTACTTC
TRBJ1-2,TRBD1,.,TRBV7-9,CASSLDLTGDWYGYTF,TGTGCCAGCAGCCTAGACCTGACAGGGGATTGGTATGGCTACACCTTC
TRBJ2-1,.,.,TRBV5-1,CASSFRQARNEQFF,TGCGCCAGCAGCTTCAGACAGGCCCGCAATGAGCAGTTCTTC
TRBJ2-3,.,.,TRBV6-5,CASSSASGRTDTQYF,TGTGCCAGCAGTTCAGCCAGCGGGCGCACAGATACGCAGTATTTT
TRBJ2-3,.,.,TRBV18,CASSPDDRFTDTQYF,TGTGCCAGCTCACCAGATGACAGATTCACAGATACGCAGTATTTT
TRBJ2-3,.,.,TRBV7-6,CASSLTRTTTDTQYF,TGTGCCAGCAGCTTGACTAGGACCACGACAGATACGCAGTATTTT
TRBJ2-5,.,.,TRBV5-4,CASSSLAVQETQYF,TGTGCCAGCAGCTCCTTAGCGGTCCAAGAGACCCAGTACTTC
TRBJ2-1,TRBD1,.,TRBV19,CASSPPGQGANEQFF,TGTGCCAGTAGTCCCCCGGGACAGGGGGCGAATGAGCAGTTCTTC
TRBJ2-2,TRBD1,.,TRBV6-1,CASSVRDRPNTGELFF,TGTGCCAGCAGTGTCCGGGACAGGCCTAACACCGGGGAGCTGTTTTTT
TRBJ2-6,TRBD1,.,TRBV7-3,CASSRAGTVSGANVLTF,TGTGCCAGCAGCAGGGCCGGGACAGTCTCTGGGGCCAACGTCCTGACTTTC
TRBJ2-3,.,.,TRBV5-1,CASSLGGSPPDTQYF,TGCGCCAGCAGCTTGGGCGGTTCCCCCCCAGATACGCAGTATTTT
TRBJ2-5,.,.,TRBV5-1,CASSLDGTSGEAQYF,TGCGCCAGCAGCTTGGATGGGACTTCCGGCGAGGCCCAGTACTTC
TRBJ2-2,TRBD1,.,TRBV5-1,CASSLLVQGAGVTGELFF,TGCGCCAGCAGCTTGTTGGTGCAGGGGGCAGGAGTCACCGGGGAGCTGTTTTTT
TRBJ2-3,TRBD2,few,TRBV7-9,CASSPWTSGVGDTQYF,TGTGCCAGCAGCCCTTGGACTAGCGGGGTCGGGGATACGCAGTATTTT
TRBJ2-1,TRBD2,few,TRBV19,CATTTGLAGTGEQFF,TGTGCCACTACGACAGGCCTAGCGGGAACGGGTGAGCAGTTCTTC
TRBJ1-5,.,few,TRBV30,CAWSGTRGQPQHF,TGTGCCTGGAGTGGGACCAGGGGTCAGCCCCAGCATTTT
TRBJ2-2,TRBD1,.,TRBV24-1,CATSDRGNTGELFF,TGTGCCACCAGCGACAGGGGGAACACCGGGGAGCTGTTTTTT
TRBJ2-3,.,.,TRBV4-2,CASSQGLADILSTDTQYF,TGTGCCAGCAGCCAAGGTCTCGCCGACATTCTTAGCACAGATACGCAGTATTTT
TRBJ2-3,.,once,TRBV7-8,CASSPPGRVGDTQYF,TGTGCCAGCAGCCCGCCGGGCAGGGTGGGAGATACGCAGTATTTT
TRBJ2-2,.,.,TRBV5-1,CASSLEEAGELFF,TGCGCCAGCAGCTTGGAGGAGGCTGGGGAGCTGTTTTTT
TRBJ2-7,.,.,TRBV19,CASQDTSGPYEQYF,TGTGCCAGTCAAGACACAAGTGGGCCTTACGAGCAGTACTTC
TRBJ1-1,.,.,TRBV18,CASSSDINTEAFF,TGTGCCAGCTCATCGGACATTAACACTGAAGCTTTCTTT
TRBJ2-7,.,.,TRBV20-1,CSASADYEQYF,TGCAGTGCTAGCGCGGACTACGAGCAGTACTTC
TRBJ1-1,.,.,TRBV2,CASSLGGGEAFF,TGTGCCAGCAGTTTAGGAGGTGGTGAAGCTTTCTTT
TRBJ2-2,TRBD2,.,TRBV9,CASSATSGSRVTGELFF,TGTGCCAGCAGCGCGACTAGCGGGAGTAGGGTAACCGGGGAGCTGTTTTTT
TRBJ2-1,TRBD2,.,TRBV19,CASNPSGVNEQFF,TGTGCCAGCAATCCCAGCGGGGTCAATGAGCAGTTCTTC
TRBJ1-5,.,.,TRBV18,CASSPNSLNQPQHF,TGTGCCAGCTCACCCAACTCATTGAATCAGCCCCAGCATTTT
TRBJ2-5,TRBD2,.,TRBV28,CASSRGGGGQETQYF,TGTGCCAGCAGCCGCGGGGGTGGGGGACAAGAGACCCAGTACTTC
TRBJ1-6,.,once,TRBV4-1,CASSPDRNYNSPLHF,TGCGCCAGCAGTCCTGACAGGAACTATAATTCACCCCTCCACTTT
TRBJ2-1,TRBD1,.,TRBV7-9,CASRSRQGASNEQFF,TGTGCCAGCAGATCCAGACAGGGGGCAAGCAATGAGCAGTTCTTC
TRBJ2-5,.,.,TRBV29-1,CSALLRPQETQYF,TGCAGCGCCCTCCTACGTCCCCAAGAGACCCAGTACTTC
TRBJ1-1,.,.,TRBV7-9,CASSFTGRTNTEAFF,TGTGCCAGCAGCTTTACAGGACGGACGAACACTGAAGCTTTCTTT
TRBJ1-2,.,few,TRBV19,CASSIDLKGNYGYTF,TGTGCCAGTAGTATAGATCTTAAGGGGAACTATGGCTACACCTTC
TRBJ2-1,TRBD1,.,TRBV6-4,CASSGRTGSSYNEQFF,TGTGCCAGCAGTGGCAGGACAGGGAGCTCCTACAATGAGCAGTTCTTC
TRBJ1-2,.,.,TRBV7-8,CASSSSANYGYTF,TGTGCCAGCAGCTCTTCAGCTAACTATGGCTACACCTTC
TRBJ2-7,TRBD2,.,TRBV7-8,CASSLGGTSGLEQYF,TGTGCCAGCAGCTTAGGGGGGACTAGCGGGCTCGAGCAGTACTTC
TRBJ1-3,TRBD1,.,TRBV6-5,CASSQQGSSGNTIYF,TGTGCCAGCAGCCAACAGGGGAGCTCTGGAAACACCATATATTTT
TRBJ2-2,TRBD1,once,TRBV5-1,CASSRTGVTGELFF,TGCGCCAGCAGTCGGACAGGGGTCACCGGGGAGCTGTTTTTT
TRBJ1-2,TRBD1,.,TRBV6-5,CASSYLADRVRGYTF,TGTGCCAGCAGTTACCTGGCCGACAGGGTCAGGGGCTACACCTTC
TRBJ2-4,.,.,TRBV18,CASSPNFGESGAKNIQYF,TGTGCCAGCTCACCAAACTTCGGGGAGTCTGGGGCCAAAAACATTCAGTACTTC
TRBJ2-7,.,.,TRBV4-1,CASSQDPLVKEQYF,TGCGCCAGCAGCCAAGATCCTCTAGTAAAAGAGCAGTACTTC
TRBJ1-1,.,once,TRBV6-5,CASSYAGMNTEAFF,TGTGCCAGCAGTTACGCGGGAATGAACACTGAAGCTTTCTTT
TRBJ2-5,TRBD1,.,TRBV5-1,CASSSSGQGGETQYF,TGCGCCAGCAGCTCCTCGGGACAGGGTGGAGAGACCCAGTACTTC
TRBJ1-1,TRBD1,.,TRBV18,CASSPGTGTNTEAFF,TGTGCCAGCTCACCAGGGACAGGGACGAACACTGAAGCTTTCTTT
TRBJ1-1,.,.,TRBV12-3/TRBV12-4,CASSPSWGAEAFF,TGTGCCAGCAGCCCCTCGTGGGGGGCTGAAGCTTTCTTT
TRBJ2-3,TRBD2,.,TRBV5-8,CASSPLAGSGTDTQYF,TGTGCCAGCAGCCCGTTAGCGGGAAGTGGGACAGATACGCAGTATTTT
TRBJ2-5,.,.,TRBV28,CASSRGGQQETQYF,TGTGCCAGCAGTCGTGGGGGACAACAAGAGACCCAGTACTTC
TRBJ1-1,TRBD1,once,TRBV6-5,CASRGTGRDTEAFF,TGTGCCAGCAGGGGGACAGGGCGGGACACTGAAGCTTTCTTT
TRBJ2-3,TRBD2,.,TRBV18,CASSPTSVSTDTQYF,TGTGCCAGCTCACCGACTAGCGTTAGCACAGATACGCAGTATTTT
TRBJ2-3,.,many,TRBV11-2,CASSLNRLGRDTQYF,TGTGCCAGCAGCTTAAACAGGTTGGGTCGAGATACGCAGTATTTT
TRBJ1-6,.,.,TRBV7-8,CASSLALRANSPLHF,TGTGCCAGCAGCTTAGCGCTCAGGGCCAATTCACCCCTCCACTTT
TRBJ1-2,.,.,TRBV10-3,CAISELQGGGYTF,TGTGCCATCAGTGAGTTACAGGGAGGGGGCTACACCTTC
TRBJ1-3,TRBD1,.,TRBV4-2,CASSQPQGAGSGNTIYF,TGTGCCAGCAGCCAACCCCAGGGGGCAGGCTCTGGAAACACCATATATTTT
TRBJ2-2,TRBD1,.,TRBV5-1,CASSRGTGGAANTGELFF,TGCGCCAGCAGCCGAGGGACAGGGGGCGCTGCGAACACCGGGGAGCTGTTTTTT
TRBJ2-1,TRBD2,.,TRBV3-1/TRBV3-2,CASSQGLSLAGEISYNEQFF,TGTGCCAGCAGCCAAGGGCTTAGTCTAGCGGGAGAGATATCCTACAATGAGCAGTTCTTC
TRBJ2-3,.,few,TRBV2,CASKRTYYTDTQYF,TGTGCCAGCAAGAGGACATACTACACAGATACGCAGTATTTT
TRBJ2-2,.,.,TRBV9,CASSVQAGELFF,TGTGCCAGCAGCGTTCAGGCAGGGGAGCTGTTTTTT
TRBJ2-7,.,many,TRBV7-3,CASRLPVGCSYEQYF,TGTGCCAGCAGACTACCCGTAGGTTGCTCCTACGAGCAGTACTTC